The source of this TCR beta chain is a study of persistence of HIV-infected CD4 T cells. Findings and limits, study-wide: TCR oligoclonality correlated with proviral oligoclonality in the same sorted populations.

This was the immunoSEQ version 4 assay in survey mode. TCRdb keeps only in-frame clones here, not all; method: immunoSEQ multiplex PCR. The sample has roughly 34,000 clones, about 80% seen once. As for this clone: Its antigen is unknown.

Germline CDR1 is SEHNR and CDR2 is FQNEAQ (reference sequence). Trimming stripped 8 bases from V and 2 bases from J, with 6 bases between. The length of the CDR3 is 11 residues. Stimulation used 10 ug/mL lysate from CMV-infected fibroblasts. CD40L-negative CD69-negative CD45RO-high memory CD4+ T cells were sorted as populations depleted of antigen-responding cells. For at least 4 years, plasma HIV-1 RNA was undetectable (<50 copies/mL). A roughly 17-hour stimulation of CD8-depleted PBMCs used anti-CD28/CD49d costimulation, CD40-blocking antibody and enfuvirtide. This sequence originates from an adult woman with HIV who was CMV-seropositive. The rearrangement uses TRBV7-9 and TRBJ1-1, with D uncertain. Sequencing was performed on CD4+ T cells sorted from PBMCs after approximately 19-hour stimulation, taken from a patient who received antiretroviral therapy. The CDR3 coding sequence is TGTGCCAGCCTGAAAAACACTGAAGCTTTCTTT. This gives the protein CASLKNTEAFF.